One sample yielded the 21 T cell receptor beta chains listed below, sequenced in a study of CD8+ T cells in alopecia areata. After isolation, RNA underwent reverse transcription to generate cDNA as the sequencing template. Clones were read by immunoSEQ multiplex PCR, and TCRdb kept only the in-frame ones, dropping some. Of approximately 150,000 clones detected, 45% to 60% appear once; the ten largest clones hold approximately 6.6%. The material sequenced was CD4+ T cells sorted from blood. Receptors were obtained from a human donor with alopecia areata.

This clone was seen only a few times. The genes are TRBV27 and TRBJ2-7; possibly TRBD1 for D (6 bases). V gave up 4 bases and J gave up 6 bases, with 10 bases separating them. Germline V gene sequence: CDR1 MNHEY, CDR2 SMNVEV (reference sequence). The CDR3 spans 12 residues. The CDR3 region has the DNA TGTGCCAGCAGTTCGACAGGAGGCGAGCAGTACTTC. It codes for CASSSTGGEQYF.

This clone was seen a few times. The CDR3 DNA is TGTGCCAGCAGCCCAAGGGCTCTAGCGCTTACCACCGGGGAGCTGTTTTTT. Translation gives CASSPRALALTTGELFF. The V and J genes are TRBV7-9 and TRBJ2-2; D is possibly TRBD2 (6 bases). V was clipped by 5 bases and J by 4 bases, with 20 bases between them. CDR3 length equals 17 residues. Germline V gene sequence: CDR1 SEHNR, CDR2 FQNEAQ (reference sequence).

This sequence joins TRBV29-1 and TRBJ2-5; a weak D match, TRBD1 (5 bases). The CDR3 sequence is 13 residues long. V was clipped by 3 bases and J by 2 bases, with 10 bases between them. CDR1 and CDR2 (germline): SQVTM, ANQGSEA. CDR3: CSVEGQVQETQYF. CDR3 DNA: TGCAGCGTTGAGGGGCAGGTGCAAGAGACCCAGTACTTC.

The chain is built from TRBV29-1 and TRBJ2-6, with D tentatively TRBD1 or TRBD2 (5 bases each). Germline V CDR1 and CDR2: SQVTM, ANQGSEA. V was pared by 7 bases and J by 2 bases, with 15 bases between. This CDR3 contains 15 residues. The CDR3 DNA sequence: TGCAGCGCTCTGGGGGACCCGGCTGGGGCCAACGTCCTGACTTTC. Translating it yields CSALGDPAGANVLTF.

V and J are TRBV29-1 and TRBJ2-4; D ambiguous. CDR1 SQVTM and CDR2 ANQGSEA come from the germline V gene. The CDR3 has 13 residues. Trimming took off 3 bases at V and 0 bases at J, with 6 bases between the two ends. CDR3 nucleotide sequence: TGCAGCGTTGAGGGAAAAGCCAAAAACATTCAGTACTTC. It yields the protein CSVEGKAKNIQYF.

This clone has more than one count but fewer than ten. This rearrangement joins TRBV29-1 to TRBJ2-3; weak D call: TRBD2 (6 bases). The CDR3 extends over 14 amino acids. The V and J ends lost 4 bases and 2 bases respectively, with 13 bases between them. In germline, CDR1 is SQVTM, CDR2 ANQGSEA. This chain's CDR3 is CSVGEVKVTDTQYF. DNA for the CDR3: TGCAGCGTTGGGGAGGTCAAGGTCACAGATACGCAGTATTTT.

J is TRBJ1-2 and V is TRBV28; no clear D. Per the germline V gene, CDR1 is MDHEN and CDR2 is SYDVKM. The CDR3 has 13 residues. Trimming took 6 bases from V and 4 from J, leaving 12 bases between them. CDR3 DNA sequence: TGTGCCAGCAGGGTTACAGAAGCCTATGGCTACACCTTC. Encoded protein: CASRVTEAYGYTF.

DNA for the CDR3: TGTGCCAGCCCAGAGGGAGCGGGAGGAACTACAATGAAGTTCTTC. This sequence encodes CASPEGAGGTTMKFF. V gene TRBV2 combines with J gene TRBJ2-1, with 9 positions matching TRBD2. The V gene end was trimmed by 8 bases and the J gene end by 14 bases; junction bases not matched to a gene: 19. Germline V lookup: CDR1 SNHLY, CDR2 FYNNEI. CDR3 length: 15 amino acids.

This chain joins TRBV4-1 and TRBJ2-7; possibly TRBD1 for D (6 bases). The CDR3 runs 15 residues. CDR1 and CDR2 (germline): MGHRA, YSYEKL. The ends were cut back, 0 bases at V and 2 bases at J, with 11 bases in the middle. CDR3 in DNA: TGCGCCAGCAGCCAAGAACAGGGCGATACCTACGAGCAGTACTTC. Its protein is CASSQEQGDTYEQYF.

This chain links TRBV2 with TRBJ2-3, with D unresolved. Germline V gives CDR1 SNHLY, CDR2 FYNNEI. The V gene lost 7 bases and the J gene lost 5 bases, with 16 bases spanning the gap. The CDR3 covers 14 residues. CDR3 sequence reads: CASIFQFQGDTQYF. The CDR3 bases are TGTGCCAGCATTTTTCAGTTTCAAGGAGATACGCAGTATTTT.

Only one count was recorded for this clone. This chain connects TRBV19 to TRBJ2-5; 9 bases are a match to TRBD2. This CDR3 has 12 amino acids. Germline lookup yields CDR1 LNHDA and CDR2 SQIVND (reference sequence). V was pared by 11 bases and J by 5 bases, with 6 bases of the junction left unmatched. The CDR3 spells CAAGGGWETQYF. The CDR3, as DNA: TGTGCCGCGGGAGGGGGATGGGAGACCCAGTACTTC. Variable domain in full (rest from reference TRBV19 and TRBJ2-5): DGGITQSPKYLFRKEGQNVTLSCEQNLNHDAMYWYRQDPGQGLRLIYYSQIVNDFQKGDIAEGYSVSREKKESFPLTVTSAQKNPTAFYLCAAGGGWETQYFGPGTRLLVL.

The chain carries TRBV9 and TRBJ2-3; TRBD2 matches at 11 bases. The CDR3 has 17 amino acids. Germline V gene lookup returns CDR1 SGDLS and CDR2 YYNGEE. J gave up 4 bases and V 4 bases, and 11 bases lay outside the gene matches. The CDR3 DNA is TGTGCCAGCAGCCTCAGTAGCACTAGCGGGAGCCCAGATACGCAGTATTTT. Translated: CASSLSSTSGSPDTQYF.

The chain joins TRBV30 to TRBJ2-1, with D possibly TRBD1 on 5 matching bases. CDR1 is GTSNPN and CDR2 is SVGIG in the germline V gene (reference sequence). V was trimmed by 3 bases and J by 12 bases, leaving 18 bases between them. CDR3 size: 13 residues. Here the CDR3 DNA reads TGTGCCTGGAGAGAAACGACAGTCCGAGGGCAGTTCTTC. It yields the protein CAWRETTVRGQFF.

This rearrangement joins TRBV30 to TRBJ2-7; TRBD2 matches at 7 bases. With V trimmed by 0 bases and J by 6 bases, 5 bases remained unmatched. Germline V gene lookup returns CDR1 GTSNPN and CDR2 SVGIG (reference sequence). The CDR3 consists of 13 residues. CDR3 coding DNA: TGTGCCTGGAGTGTAGGCGGGAGCCTCGAGCAGTACTTC. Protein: CAWSVGGSLEQYF.

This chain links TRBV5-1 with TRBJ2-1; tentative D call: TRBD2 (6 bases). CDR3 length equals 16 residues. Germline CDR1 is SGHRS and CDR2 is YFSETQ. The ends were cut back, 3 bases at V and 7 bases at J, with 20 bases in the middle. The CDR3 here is CASSSVVVGGGNEQFF. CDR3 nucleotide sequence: TGCGCCAGCAGCTCCGTGGTTGTGGGAGGAGGGAATGAGCAGTTCTTC.

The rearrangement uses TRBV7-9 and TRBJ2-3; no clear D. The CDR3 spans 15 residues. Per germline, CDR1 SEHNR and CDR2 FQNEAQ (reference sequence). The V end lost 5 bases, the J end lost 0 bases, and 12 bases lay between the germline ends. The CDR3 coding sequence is TGTGCCAGCAGCCCCCAACGGGTTAGCACAGATACGCAGTATTTT. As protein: CASSPQRVSTDTQYF. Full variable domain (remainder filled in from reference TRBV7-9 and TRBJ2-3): DTGVSQNPRHKITKRGQNVTFRCDPISEHNRLYWYRQTLGQGPEFLTYFQNEAQLEKSRLLSDRFSAERPKGSFSTLEIQRTEQGDSAMYLCASSPQRVSTDTQYFGPGTRLTVL.

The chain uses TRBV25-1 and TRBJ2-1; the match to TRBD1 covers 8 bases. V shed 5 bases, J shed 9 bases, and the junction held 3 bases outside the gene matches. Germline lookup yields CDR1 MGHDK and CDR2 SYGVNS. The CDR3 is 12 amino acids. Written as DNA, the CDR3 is TGTGCCAGCAGTCCAGGGGGCGGTGAGCAGTTCTTC. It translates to CASSPGGGEQFF.

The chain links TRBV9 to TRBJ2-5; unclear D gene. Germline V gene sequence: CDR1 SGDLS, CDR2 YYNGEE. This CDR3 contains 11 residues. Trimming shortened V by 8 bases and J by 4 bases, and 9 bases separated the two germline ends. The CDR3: CARTGPETQYF. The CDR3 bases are TGTGCCAGAACTGGCCCAGAGACCCAGTACTTC.

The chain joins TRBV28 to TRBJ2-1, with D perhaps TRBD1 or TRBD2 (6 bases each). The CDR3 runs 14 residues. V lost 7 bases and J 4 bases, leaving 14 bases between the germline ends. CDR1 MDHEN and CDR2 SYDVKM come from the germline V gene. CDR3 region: CASTARGRYNEQFF. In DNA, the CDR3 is TGTGCCAGCACCGCCCGGGGGCGGTACAATGAGCAGTTCTTC.

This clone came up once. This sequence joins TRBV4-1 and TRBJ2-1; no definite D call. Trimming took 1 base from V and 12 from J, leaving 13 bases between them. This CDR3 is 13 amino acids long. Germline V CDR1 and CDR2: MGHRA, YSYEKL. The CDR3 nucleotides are TGCGCCAGCAGCCAAGTTCTGAGGTTTGGGCAGTTCTTC. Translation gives CASSQVLRFGQFF.

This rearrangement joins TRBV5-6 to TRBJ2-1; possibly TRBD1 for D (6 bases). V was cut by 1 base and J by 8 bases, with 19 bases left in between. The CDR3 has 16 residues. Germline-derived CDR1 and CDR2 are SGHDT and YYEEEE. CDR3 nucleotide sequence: TGTGCCAGCAGCTTGTATCGCAGGGGTAGGTTCGATGAGCAGTTCTTC. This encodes CASSLYRRGRFDEQFF.